This record concerns one T cell receptor (beta chain) sequence. The entry originates in a study of OX40 agonist ivuxolimab in advanced cancers. The CDR3 consists of 15 residues. Germline V gene lookup returns CDR1 MNHNS and CDR2 SASEGT. V dropped 0 bases and J dropped 0; count of bases not matched to a gene: 2. Produced via immunoSEQ multiplex PCR; TCRdb's table is partial and in-frame only. The repertoire consists of approximately 68,000 clones, with approximately 88% occurring once and the leading ten covering approximately 2.1%. The specimen comprised CD4+ or CD8+ T cells sorted from blood, sampled in a trial of the OX40 agonist ivuxolimab. The sequence was obtained from an adult with an advanced solid tumor such as melanoma, head and neck, liver or kidney cancer. The chain combines TRBV6-1 with TRBJ2-7, with TRBD1 identical over 7 bases. As DNA, the CDR3 is TGTGCCAGCAGTGAAGCGTGGACAGGCTCCTACGAGCAGTACTTC. It yields the protein CASSEAWTGSYEQYF.